This T cell receptor (beta chain) was observed in a study of blood T cells in healthy people across ages. The authors ran a second PCR of roughly 6 to 12 cycles using a sample-barcoded 5' primer and a J-beta primer mix. Every cDNA molecule carried a tag from a template-switch adaptor bearing 12 random nucleotides. TCRdb re-derived calls from the 5' RACE reads in MiXCR, one entry per CDR3 protein. The sample records over 1,500,000 distinct CDR3 sequences, around 50% being singletons. Overall study findings and caveats: Per-million-T-cell TCR beta diversity fell roughly linearly with age. Whereas aged donors had fewer naive CD4+ cells, long-lived donors had more of them and higher diversity.

Each sample gave at least 7 million isolated PBMCs. On this clonotype itself: No antigen is known for it.

CDR3 size: 16 residues. CDR1 DFQATT and CDR2 SNEGSKA come from the germline V gene (reference sequence). V dropped 4 bases and J dropped 3 bases, with 20 bases sitting between them. This clonotype was obtained from a woman in her forties in good health. The sequenced sample consisted of blood. V and J are TRBV20-1 and TRBJ2-3; D possibly uses TRBD1 or TRBD2 (5 bases each). CDR3 nucleotide sequence: TGCAGTGCTACTATTGATGACAGAGGGTTTACAGATACGCAGTATTTT. Translation: CSATIDDRGFTDTQYF.